These T cell receptor beta chains were read from a single sample in a study of spatial heterogeneity in lung cancer. Each CDR3 protein is one row after TCRdb ran MiXCR on the 5' RACE reads. The table records fewer than 9,000 distinct CDR3 sequences, 7.8% of them present only once. Sequenced here: PBMCs, sampled at surgery. Receptors originate from a female donor with early-stage non-small cell lung cancer. CDR3s include the opening cysteine and the closing phenylalanine or tryptophan. D genes are given only for firm matches. Clone size is shown for a subset of rows, as once, few, many or a class of expanded clone.

cdr3_aa,cdr3_nt,v_call,clone_size,j_call,d_call
CASSHTGGRTDTQYF,TGTGCCAGCAGCCATACCGGCGGGCGCACAGATACGCAGTATTTT,TRBV7-3,many,TRBJ2-3,-
CASSPSRDRAPEQYF,TGTGCCAGCTCACCCTCTCGGGACAGGGCCCCCGAGCAGTACTTC,TRBV18,medium-sized,TRBJ2-7,TRBD1
CASRTGLAGASDTGELFF,TGTGCCAGCAGAACCGGACTAGCGGGAGCGTCGGACACCGGGGAGCTGTTTTTT,TRBV7-8,many,TRBJ2-2,TRBD2
CASSREGGNTEAFF,TGTGCCAGCAGCCGAGAGGGGGGGAACACTGAAGCTTTCTTT,TRBV12-3/TRBV12-4,-,TRBJ1-1,-
CASSIPGGAYEQYF,TGTGCCAGCAGTATCCCAGGGGGTGCCTACGAGCAGTACTTC,TRBV28,many,TRBJ2-7,TRBD1
CSAREGSNYGYAF,TGCAGTGCTAGAGAGGGAAGCAACTATGGCTACGCCTTC,TRBV20-1,once,TRBJ1-2,-
CASSLGPATSGGQETQYF,TGTGCCAGCAGCTTAGGACCTGCGACTAGCGGGGGGCAAGAGACCCAGTACTTC,TRBV7-2,many,TRBJ2-5,TRBD2
CASSSSGATGGDQPQHF,TGTGCCAGCAGCTCTAGCGGGGCCACAGGGGGCGATCAGCCCCAGCATTTT,TRBV7-2,many,TRBJ1-5,TRBD1
CSVGPGGSYNEQFF,TGCAGCGTTGGACCCGGGGGCTCCTACAATGAGCAGTTCTTC,TRBV29-1,many,TRBJ2-1,-
CARGNRDRAYEQYF,TGCGCCAGGGGGAACCGGGACAGGGCCTACGAGCAGTACTTC,TRBV23-1,medium-sized,TRBJ2-7,TRBD1
CASSLQGEKETQYF,TGCGCCAGCAGCCTCCAGGGCGAAAAAGAGACCCAGTACTTC,TRBV5-1,medium-sized,TRBJ2-5,-
CASTRTLAVGETQYF,TGTGCCAGCACCAGAACCCTAGCGGTCGGGGAGACCCAGTACTTC,TRBV7-2,many,TRBJ2-5,TRBD2
CASSLISGANVLTF,TGCGCCAGCAGCCTCATCTCTGGGGCCAACGTCCTGACTTTC,TRBV5-1,-,TRBJ2-6,-
CASSVDGVTGRETQYF,TGTGCCAGCAGCGTAGACGGAGTGACAGGGAGAGAGACCCAGTACTTC,TRBV9,many,TRBJ2-5,TRBD1
CASSVSTNEKLFF,TGTGCCAGCAGCGTTTCGACTAATGAAAAACTGTTTTTT,TRBV9,many,TRBJ1-4,-
CASSLGLWDEQYF,TGTGCCAGCAGCTTAGGACTATGGGACGAGCAGTACTTC,TRBV11-3,-,TRBJ2-7,-
CASRRDISTARGTGELFF,TGCGCCAGCAGAAGAGACATATCAACTGCTCGTGGCACCGGGGAGCTGTTTTTT,TRBV5-1,medium-sized,TRBJ2-2,-
CASSLQGTYNEQFF,TGCGCCAGCAGCTTGCAGGGCACCTACAATGAGCAGTTCTTC,TRBV5-1,many,TRBJ2-1,-
CASSMPSGSSYEQYF,TGTGCCAGTAGTATGCCTAGCGGGAGCTCCTACGAGCAGTACTTC,TRBV19,many,TRBJ2-7,TRBD2
CASSSGGTDYNEQFF,TGTGCCAGCAGTTCCGGTGGGACAGACTACAATGAGCAGTTCTTC,TRBV6-4,many,TRBJ2-1,TRBD1
CASSLLGSGLYEQYF,TGTGCCAGCAGTTTATTAGGTTCGGGACTGTACGAGCAGTACTTC,TRBV28,large,TRBJ2-7,-
CSALHGSTSSYEQYF,TGCAGTGCCCTTCACGGCAGCACGAGCTCCTACGAGCAGTACTTC,TRBV20-1,many,TRBJ2-7,-
CASSFGGGGYGYTF,TGTGCCAGCAGCTTTGGGGGAGGTGGCTATGGCTACACCTTC,TRBV7-8,medium-sized,TRBJ1-2,-
CSATLPQSGANVLTF,TGCAGCGCGACACTTCCCCAGTCTGGGGCCAACGTCCTGACTTTC,TRBV20-1,-,TRBJ2-6,-
CASSLRTGNNEQFF,TGTGCCAGCAGTTTACGGACAGGGAACAATGAGCAGTTCTTC,TRBV28,-,TRBJ2-1,TRBD1
CASSSLQGPNANQPQHF,TGTGCCAGCAGTTCGCTCCAGGGACCGAACGCCAATCAGCCCCAGCATTTT,TRBV27,few,TRBJ1-5,-
CSANSGTGWEKLFF,TGCAGTGCGAACTCCGGGACAGGGTGGGAAAAACTGTTTTTT,TRBV20-1,-,TRBJ1-4,TRBD1
CASSSAEGGAASYEQYF,TGTGCCAGCAGTTCGGCTGAGGGGGGAGCGGCCTCCTACGAGCAGTACTTC,TRBV28,many,TRBJ2-7,-
CSVQPGTRSYEQYF,TGCAGCGTCCAACCGGGGACTAGATCCTACGAGCAGTACTTC,TRBV29-1,few,TRBJ2-7,TRBD2
CASSLGPASYNEQFF,TGTGCCAGCAGCTTAGGACCCGCCTCCTACAATGAGCAGTTCTTC,TRBV7-9,-,TRBJ2-1,-
CASRTTFRSQPQHF,TGCGCCAGCAGAACGACCTTTCGTAGTCAGCCCCAGCATTTT,TRBV5-1,few,TRBJ1-5,-
CARSVGLAGVGANVLTF,TGTGCCAGAAGCGTGGGACTAGCGGGGGTCGGGGCCAACGTCCTGACTTTC,TRBV5-3,medium-sized,TRBJ2-6,TRBD2
CSVEPSGRVNGYTF,TGCAGCGTTGAACCGAGCGGCAGGGTAAATGGCTACACCTTC,TRBV29-1,medium-sized,TRBJ1-2,-
CASSSAGDIRHLSF,TGTGCCAGTAGTTCCGCGGGAGACATTCGGCATCTGTCCTTC,TRBV19,many,TRBJ2-1,TRBD2
CSASTSGGADTQYF,TGCAGTGCTTCGACTAGCGGGGGGGCAGATACGCAGTATTTT,TRBV20-1,-,TRBJ2-3,TRBD2
CASSLQGLNSPLHF,TGTGCCAGCTCACTCCAGGGCCTTAATTCACCCCTCCACTTT,TRBV18,many,TRBJ1-6,-
CASSEGGVGDTQYF,TGTGCCAGCAGTGAAGGTGGGGTGGGAGATACGCAGTATTTT,TRBV6-1,-,TRBJ2-3,-
CSASQGGTYEQYF,TGCAGTGCTAGCCAGGGAGGAACCTACGAGCAGTACTTC,TRBV20-1,medium-sized,TRBJ2-7,-
CASSLSPGQGFSGNTIYF,TGCGCCAGCAGCTTGTCGCCGGGACAGGGATTCTCTGGAAACACCATATATTTT,TRBV5-1,many,TRBJ1-3,TRBD1
CASSLARASNQPQHF,TGTGCCAGCAGCTTGGCCAGGGCTAGCAATCAGCCCCAGCATTTT,TRBV5-5,many,TRBJ1-5,-
CASSFFSVQREDPGDEQFF,TGTGCCAGCAGTTTCTTCTCCGTCCAGCGGGAGGACCCAGGGGATGAGCAGTTCTTC,TRBV28,many,TRBJ2-1,TRBD2
CASSTSGVFQYEQYF,TGTGCCAGCAGCACTAGTGGGGTATTTCAGTACGAGCAGTACTTC,TRBV2,many,TRBJ2-7,-